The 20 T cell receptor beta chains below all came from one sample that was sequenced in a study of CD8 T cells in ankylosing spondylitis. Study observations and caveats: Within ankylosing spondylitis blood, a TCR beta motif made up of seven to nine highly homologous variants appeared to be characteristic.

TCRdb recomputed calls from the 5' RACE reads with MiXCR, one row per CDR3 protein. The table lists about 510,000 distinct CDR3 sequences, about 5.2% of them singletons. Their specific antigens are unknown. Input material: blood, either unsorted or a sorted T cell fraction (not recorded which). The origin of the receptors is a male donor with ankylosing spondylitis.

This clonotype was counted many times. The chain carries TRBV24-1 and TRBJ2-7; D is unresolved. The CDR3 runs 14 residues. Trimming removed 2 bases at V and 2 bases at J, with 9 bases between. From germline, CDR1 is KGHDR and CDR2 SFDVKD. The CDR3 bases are TGTGCCACCAGTGATTGGTCCAGAGCCTACGAGCAGTACTTC. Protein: CATSDWSRAYEQYF.

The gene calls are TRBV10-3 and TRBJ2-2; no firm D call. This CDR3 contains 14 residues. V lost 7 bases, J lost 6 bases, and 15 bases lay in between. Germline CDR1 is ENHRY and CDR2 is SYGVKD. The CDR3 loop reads CAITARSPAGELFF. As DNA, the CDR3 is TGTGCCATCACAGCCCGGAGCCCAGCCGGGGAGCTGTTTTTT.

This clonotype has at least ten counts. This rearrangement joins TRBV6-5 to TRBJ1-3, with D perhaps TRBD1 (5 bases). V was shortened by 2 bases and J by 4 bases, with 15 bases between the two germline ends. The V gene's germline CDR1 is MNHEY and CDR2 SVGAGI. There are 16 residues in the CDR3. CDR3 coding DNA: TGTGCCAGCAGTTACGGCCAGGGTGGATCCGGAAACACCATATATTTT. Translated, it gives CASSYGQGGSGNTIYF.

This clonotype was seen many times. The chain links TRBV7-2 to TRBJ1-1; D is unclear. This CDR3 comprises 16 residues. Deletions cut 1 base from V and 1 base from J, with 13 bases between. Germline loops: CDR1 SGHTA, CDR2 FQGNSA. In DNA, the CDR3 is TGTGCCAGCAGCTTAGTTTCTGGGCTATCGAACACTGAAGCTTTCTTT. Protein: CASSLVSGLSNTEAFF.

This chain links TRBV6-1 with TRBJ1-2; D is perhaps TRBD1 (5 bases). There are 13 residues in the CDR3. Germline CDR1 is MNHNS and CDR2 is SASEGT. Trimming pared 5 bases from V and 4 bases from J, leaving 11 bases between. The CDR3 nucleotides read TGTGCCAGCAGTAGGGGAGTTCGCTATGGCTACACCTTC. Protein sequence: CASSRGVRYGYTF.

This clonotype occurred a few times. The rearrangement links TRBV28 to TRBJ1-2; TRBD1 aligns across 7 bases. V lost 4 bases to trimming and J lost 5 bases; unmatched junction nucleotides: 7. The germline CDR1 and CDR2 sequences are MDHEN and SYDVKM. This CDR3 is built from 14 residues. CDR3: CASSSGTVPYGYTF. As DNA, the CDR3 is TGTGCCAGCAGTTCAGGGACAGTCCCTTATGGCTACACCTTC.

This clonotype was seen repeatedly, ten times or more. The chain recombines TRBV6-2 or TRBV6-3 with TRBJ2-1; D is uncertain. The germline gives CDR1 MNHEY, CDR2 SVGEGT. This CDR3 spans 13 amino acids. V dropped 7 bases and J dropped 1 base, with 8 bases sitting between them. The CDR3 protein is CASTLGSYNEQFF. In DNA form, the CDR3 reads TGTGCCAGCACTCTAGGGTCCTACAATGAGCAGTTCTTC.

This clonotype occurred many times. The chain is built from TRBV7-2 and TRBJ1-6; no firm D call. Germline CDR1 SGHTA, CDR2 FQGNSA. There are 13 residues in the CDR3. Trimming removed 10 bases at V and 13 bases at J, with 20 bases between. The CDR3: CATTTAGNFPLHF. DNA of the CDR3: TGTGCCACTACTACAGCGGGGAATTTCCCCCTCCACTTT.

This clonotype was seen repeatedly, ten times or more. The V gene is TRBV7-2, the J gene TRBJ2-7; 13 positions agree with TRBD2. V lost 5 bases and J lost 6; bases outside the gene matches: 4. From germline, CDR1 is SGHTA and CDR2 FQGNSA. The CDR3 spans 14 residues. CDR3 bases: TGTGCCAGCAGCAGGGGACTAGCGGGGCTCGAGCAGTACTTC. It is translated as CASSRGLAGLEQYF.

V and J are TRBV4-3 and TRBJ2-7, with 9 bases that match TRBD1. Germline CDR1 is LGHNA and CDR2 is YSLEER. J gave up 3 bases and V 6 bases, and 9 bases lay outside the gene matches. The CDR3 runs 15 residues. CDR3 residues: CASSLDRGLFYEQYF. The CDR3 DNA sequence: TGCGCCAGCAGTCTCGACAGGGGGTTGTTCTACGAGCAGTACTTC.

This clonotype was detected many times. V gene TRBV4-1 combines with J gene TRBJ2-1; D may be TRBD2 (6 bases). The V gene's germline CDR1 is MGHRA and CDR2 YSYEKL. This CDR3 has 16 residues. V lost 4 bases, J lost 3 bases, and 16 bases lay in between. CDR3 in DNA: TGCGCCAGCAGCCCAAAGTGGCTAGCGCTCTACAATGAGCAGTTCTTC. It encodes CASSPKWLALYNEQFF.

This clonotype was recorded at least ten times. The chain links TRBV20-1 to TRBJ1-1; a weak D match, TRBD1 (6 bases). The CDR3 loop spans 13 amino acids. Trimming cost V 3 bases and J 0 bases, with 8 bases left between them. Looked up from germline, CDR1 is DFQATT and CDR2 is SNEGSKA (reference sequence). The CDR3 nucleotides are TGCAGTGCTAGGGGGGGCATGAACACTGAAGCTTTCTTT. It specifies CSARGGMNTEAFF.

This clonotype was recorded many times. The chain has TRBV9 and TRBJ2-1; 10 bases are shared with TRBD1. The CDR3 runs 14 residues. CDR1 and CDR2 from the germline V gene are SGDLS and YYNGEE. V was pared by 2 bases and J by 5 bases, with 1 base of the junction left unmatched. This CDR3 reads CASSVGQGDNEQFF. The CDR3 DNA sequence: TGTGCCAGCAGCGTTGGACAGGGGGACAATGAGCAGTTCTTC.

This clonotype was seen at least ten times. The CDR3 protein is CASSLDFGVRNTEAFF. CDR3 in DNA: TGTGCCAGCAGCTTAGATTTCGGGGTCCGGAACACTGAAGCTTTCTTT. The chain employs TRBV11-2 and TRBJ1-1; D call uncertain. Germline assignment: CDR1 SGHAT and CDR2 FQNNGV. Trimming took off 0 bases at V and 1 base at J, with 12 bases between the two ends. This CDR3 has 16 residues.

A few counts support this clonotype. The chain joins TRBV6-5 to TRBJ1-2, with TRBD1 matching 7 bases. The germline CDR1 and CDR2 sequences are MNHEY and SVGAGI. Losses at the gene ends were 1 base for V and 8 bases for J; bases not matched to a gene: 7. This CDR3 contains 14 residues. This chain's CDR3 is CASSYLGQKEGYTF. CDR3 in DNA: TGTGCCAGCAGTTACTTGGGACAGAAAGAGGGCTACACCTTC.

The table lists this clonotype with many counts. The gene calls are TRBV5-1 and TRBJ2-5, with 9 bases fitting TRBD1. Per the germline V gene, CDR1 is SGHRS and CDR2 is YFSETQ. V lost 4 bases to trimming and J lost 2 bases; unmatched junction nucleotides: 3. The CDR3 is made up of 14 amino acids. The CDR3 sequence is CASSAQGAQETQYF. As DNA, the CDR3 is TGCGCCAGCAGCGCACAGGGGGCACAAGAGACCCAGTACTTC. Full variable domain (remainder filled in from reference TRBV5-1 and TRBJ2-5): KAGVTQTPRYLIKTRGQQVTLSCSPISGHRSVSWYQQTPGQGLQFLFEYFSETQRNKGNFPGRFSGRQFSNSRSEMNVSTLELGDSALYLCASSAQGAQETQYFGPGTRLLVL.

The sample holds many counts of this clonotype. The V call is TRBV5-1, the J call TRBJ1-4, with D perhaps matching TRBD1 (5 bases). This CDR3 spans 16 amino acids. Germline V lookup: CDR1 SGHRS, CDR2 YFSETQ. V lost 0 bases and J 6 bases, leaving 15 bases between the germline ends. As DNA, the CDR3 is TGCGCCAGCAGCTTGGCGCGAAAGGGGACGGATGAAAAACTGTTTTTT. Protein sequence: CASSLARKGTDEKLFF.

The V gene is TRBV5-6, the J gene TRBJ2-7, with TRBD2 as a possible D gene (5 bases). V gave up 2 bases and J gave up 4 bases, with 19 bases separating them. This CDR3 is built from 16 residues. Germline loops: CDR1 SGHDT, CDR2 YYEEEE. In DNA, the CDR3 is TGTGCCAGCAGCTTCTGGTCGGGGAAAAAGCGGTACGAGCAGTACTTC. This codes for CASSFWSGKKRYEQYF.

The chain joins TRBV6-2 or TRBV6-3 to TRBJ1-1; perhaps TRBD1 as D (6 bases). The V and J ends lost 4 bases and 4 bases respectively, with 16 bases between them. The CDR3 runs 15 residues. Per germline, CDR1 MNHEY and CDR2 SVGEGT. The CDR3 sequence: CASSSTTGRATEAFF. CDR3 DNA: TGTGCCAGCAGTTCCACTACAGGGCGGGCCACTGAAGCTTTCTTT.

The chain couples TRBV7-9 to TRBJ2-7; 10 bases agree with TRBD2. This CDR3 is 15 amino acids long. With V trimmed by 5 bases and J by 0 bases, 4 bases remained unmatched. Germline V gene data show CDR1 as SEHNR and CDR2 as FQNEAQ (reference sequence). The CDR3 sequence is CASSGSGRSSYEQYF. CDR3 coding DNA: TGTGCCAGCAGCGGTAGCGGGAGGAGCTCCTACGAGCAGTACTTC.